The clone carrying this T cell receptor (beta chain) was detected a few times. What it binds is unknown. Patients were excluded for uncontrolled infection, other autoimmune disease, pregnancy or lactation. Regions amplified from RNA transcripts were the TCR beta CDR3 regions. Carried out on the TCR CDR3, a first-round RT-PCR used the HTBI primer set. TCRdb analysed the multiplex PCR reads with MiXCR anew, one entry per CDR3 protein. The sample holds a few hundred thousand distinct CDR3 sequences; 15% to 18% are singletons and the top ten take roughly 6.6%. CDR3 length: 15 amino acids. CDR1 ENHRY and CDR2 SYGVKD come from the germline V gene. The V end lost 2 bases, the J end lost 8 bases, and 17 bases lay between the germline ends. The sample belongs to a study of T cells in Graves' hyperthyroidism and ophthalmopathy. Study as a whole: It was at initial diagnosis, before any treatment, that peripheral blood was collected. Notes on the study in general: Blood also contained most expanded thyroid clonotypes above 0.001.

The TCR was taken from a woman between 25 and 40 years old with Graves' hyperthyroidism. The rearrangement joins TRBV10-3 to TRBJ2-3; D unresolved. The sequenced sample consisted of blood. The CDR3, as DNA: TGTGCCATCAGTGAGATGGTGTCAACTTGGGGTACGCAGTATTTT. This encodes CAISEMVSTWGTQYF.